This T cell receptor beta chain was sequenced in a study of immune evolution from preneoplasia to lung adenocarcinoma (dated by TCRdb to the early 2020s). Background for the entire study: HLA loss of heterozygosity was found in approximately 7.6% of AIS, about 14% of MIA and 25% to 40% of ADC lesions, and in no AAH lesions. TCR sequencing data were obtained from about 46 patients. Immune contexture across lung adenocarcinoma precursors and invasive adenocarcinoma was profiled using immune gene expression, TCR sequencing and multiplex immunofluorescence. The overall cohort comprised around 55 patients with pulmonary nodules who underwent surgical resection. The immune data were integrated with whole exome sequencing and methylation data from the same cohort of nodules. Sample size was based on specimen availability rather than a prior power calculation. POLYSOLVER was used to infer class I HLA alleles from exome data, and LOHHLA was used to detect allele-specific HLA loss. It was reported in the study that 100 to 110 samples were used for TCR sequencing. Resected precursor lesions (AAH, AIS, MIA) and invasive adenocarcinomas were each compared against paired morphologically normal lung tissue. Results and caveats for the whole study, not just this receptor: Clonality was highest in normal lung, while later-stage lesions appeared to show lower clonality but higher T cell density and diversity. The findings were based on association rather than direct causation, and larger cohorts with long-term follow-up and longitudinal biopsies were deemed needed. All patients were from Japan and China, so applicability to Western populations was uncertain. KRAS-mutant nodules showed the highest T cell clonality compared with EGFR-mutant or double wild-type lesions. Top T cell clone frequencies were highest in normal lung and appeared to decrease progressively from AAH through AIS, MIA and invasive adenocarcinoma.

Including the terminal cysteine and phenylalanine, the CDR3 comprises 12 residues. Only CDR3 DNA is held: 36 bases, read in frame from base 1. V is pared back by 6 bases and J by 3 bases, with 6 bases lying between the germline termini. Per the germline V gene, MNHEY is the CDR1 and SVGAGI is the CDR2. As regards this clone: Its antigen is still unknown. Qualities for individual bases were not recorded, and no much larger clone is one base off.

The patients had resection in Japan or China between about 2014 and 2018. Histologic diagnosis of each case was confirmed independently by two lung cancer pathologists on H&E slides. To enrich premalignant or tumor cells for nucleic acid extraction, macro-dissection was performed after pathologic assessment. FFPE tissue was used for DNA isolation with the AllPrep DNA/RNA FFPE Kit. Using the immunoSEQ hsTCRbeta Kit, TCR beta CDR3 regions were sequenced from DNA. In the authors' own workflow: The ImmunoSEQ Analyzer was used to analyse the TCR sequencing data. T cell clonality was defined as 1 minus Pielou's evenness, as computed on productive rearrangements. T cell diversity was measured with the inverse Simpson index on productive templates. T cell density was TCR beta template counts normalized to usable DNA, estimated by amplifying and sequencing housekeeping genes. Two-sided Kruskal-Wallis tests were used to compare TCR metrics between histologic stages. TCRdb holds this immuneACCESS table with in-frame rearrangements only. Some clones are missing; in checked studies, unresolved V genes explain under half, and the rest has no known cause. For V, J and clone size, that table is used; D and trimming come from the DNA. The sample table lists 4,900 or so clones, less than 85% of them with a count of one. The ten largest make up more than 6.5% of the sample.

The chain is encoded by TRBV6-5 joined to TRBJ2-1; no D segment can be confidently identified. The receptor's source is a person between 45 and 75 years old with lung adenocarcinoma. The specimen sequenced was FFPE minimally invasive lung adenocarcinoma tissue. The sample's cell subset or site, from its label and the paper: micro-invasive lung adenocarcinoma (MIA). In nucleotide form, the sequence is TGTGCCAGCAGAGATGGCTACAATGAGCAGTTCTTC. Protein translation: CASRDGYNEQFF.